The clone carrying this T cell receptor beta chain was seen a single time. The CDR3 covers 12 residues. CDR1 SNHLY and CDR2 FYNNEI come from the germline V gene. The ends lost 4 bases at V and 5 bases at J; junction bases unmatched: 1. The protocol was immunoSEQ multiplex PCR, while the TCRdb copy is restricted to in-frame clones and leaves out a portion. This table has more than 30,000 clones, about 80% appearing once. These data belong to a study of blood T cell repertoires in COVID-19. Study details: Both acute and convalescent COVID-19 samples were obtained from the United States, Italy and Spain.

The chain couples TRBV2 to TRBJ2-5; 7 nucleotides line up with TRBD1. The sequence derives from a woman in her seventies with acute or convalescent COVID-19. Sequenced material: peripheral blood. The CDR3 DNA follows: TGTGCCAGCAGTGTGGACAGGGAGACCCAGTACTTC. This sequence encodes CASSVDRETQYF.